One and the same sample provided the 23 T cell receptor beta chains below, sequenced in a study of molecular identifiers for immune sequencing clone quantification. From the PCR reads, TCRdb called clonotypes with MiXCR, one entry per CDR3 protein. Of around 480,000 distinct CDR3 sequences in the sample, about a quarter were seen once. The sample was naive CD8+ T cells from blood, with Jurkat cell RNA spiked in. Subset defined: FACS-sorted CD8+CD4-CCR7+CD45RA+ naive T cells. The receptors shown here come from a human donor in good health. Some libraries in this study had Jurkat cell RNA spiked in.

Note on this clonotype: At one end, the junction sequence differs from germline, possibly due to a read error. The genes are TRBV4-3 and TRBJ1-1, with no clear D. CDR3 length: 16 residues. In germline, CDR1 is LGHNA, CDR2 YSLEER. Here the CDR3 DNA reads TGCGCCAGCAGCAAAGATAGAAGAACGGACAACACTGAAGCTTTCTTT. It codes for CASSKDRRTDNTEAFF.

The V call is TRBV12-3 or TRBV12-4, the J call TRBJ1-5; D is possibly TRBD1 (5 bases). V gave up 3 bases and J gave up 5 bases, with 8 bases separating them. The CDR3 is 13 residues long. This CDR3 reads CASSFSGDQPQHF. The CDR3, as DNA: TGTGCCAGCAGTTTTTCGGGGGATCAGCCCCAGCATTTT.

Concerning this clonotype: The germline gene is not matched at one end of the junction; a read error may be the cause. This chain links TRBV4-1 with TRBJ2-7; 9 bases line up with TRBD1. CDR1 and CDR2 (germline): MGHRA, YSYEKL. CDR3 length: 16 residues. The CDR3 region has the DNA TGCGCCAGCAGCCAAGCCCCGGGACAGGGTCCCTACGGGCAGTACTTC. This gives the protein CASSQAPGQGPYGQYF.

This clonotype was detected a few times. The chain has TRBV4-1 and TRBJ1-2; D is ambiguous. Germline lookup yields CDR1 MGHRA and CDR2 YSYEKL. The CDR3 length is 12 residues. The V gene lost 0 bases and the J gene lost 10 bases, with 9 bases spanning the gap. The CDR3, as DNA: TGCGCCAGCAGCCAAGATCTTCAGGACTACACCTTC. Amino acid sequence: CASSQDLQDYTF.

The rearrangement links TRBV11-2 to TRBJ2-3; 7 bases agree with TRBD1. The ends lost 1 base at V and 1 base at J; junction bases unmatched: 14. There are 19 residues in the CDR3. Germline V gene data show CDR1 as SGHAT and CDR2 as FQNNGV. CDR3 sequence (DNA): TGTGCCAGCAGCTTAGCCCCACAGGGGCAAGTCTTAGGCACAGATACGCAGTATTTT. Its protein is CASSLAPQGQVLGTDTQYF.

The table lists this clonotype with a few counts. Given a much more abundant clone one base away, this may be a read error. The V and J genes are TRBV6-2 or TRBV6-3 and TRBJ1-1; D is uncertain. This CDR3 is built from 11 residues. The V gene lost 7 bases and the J gene lost 1 base, with 4 bases spanning the gap. Germline V gene lookup returns CDR1 MNHEY and CDR2 SVGEGT. For the CDR3, the DNA is TGTGCCAGCAATAAGAACACTGAAGCTTTCTTT. Its translation is CASNKNTEAFF.

This clonotype appeared many times. The J gene is TRBJ2-7, the V gene TRBV6-2 or TRBV6-3; D perhaps matches TRBD1 (6 bases). The CDR3 has 14 residues. Between the trimmed V and J ends, which lost 8 bases and 4 bases, there was a span of 18 bases. Germline V gene sequence: CDR1 MNHEY, CDR2 SVGEGT. DNA for the CDR3: TGTGCCAGCTCGGCAGATGGGGGCGAGTACGAGCAGTACTTC. Amino acid sequence: CASSADGGEYEQYF.

This clonotype was picked up a small number of times. The chain joins TRBV30 to TRBJ1-1; 7 positions agree with TRBD1. The CDR3 is 15 amino acids. The J segment lost 5 bases and the V segment lost 4 bases, leaving 13 bases of the junction unmatched. In germline, CDR1 is GTSNPN, CDR2 SVGIG (reference sequence). In DNA, the CDR3 is TGTGCCTGGACCCCAGGGGAGGGGGCGCGGACTGAAGCTTTCTTT. This encodes CAWTPGEGARTEAFF.

Ten or more counts support this clonotype. This sequence joins TRBV28 and TRBJ1-1, with D tentatively TRBD1 (5 bases). V lost 3 bases to trimming and J lost 0 bases, with 11 bases between them. From germline, CDR1 is MDHEN and CDR2 SYDVKM. This CDR3 region has 15 residues. The CDR3 reads CASSFERGMNTEAFF. As DNA, the CDR3 is TGTGCCAGCAGTTTTGAAAGGGGCATGAACACTGAAGCTTTCTTT.

This clonotype was seen ten or more times. The chain couples TRBV7-9 to TRBJ2-5, with D uncertain. The CDR3 covers 11 residues. Trimming pared 6 bases from V and 4 bases from J, leaving 6 bases between. Germline V lookup: CDR1 SEHNR, CDR2 FQNEAQ (reference sequence). CDR3 residues: CASSFSETQYF. As DNA, the CDR3 is TGTGCCAGCAGTTTTTCAGAGACCCAGTACTTC.

This clonotype has a count of ten or more. This rearrangement joins TRBV28 to TRBJ2-7; 14 bases agree with TRBD2. Germline V lookup: CDR1 MDHEN, CDR2 SYDVKM. This CDR3 spans 14 amino acids. J was trimmed by 7 bases and V by 4 bases; bases with no gene match: 3. CDR3 nucleotide sequence: TGTGCCAGCAGTTCCGGACTAGCGGGAGGTGAGCAGTACTTC. Translating gives CASSSGLAGGEQYF.

The genes are TRBV9 and TRBJ1-6; D is ambiguous. The V end was cut by 0 bases, the J end by 11 bases, with 12 bases between. This CDR3 spans 14 amino acids. CDR1 and CDR2 from the germline V gene are SGDLS and YYNGEE. The CDR3 bases are TGTGCCAGCAGCGTAGAGCTGGGGAATACACCCCTCCACTTT. Translation gives CASSVELGNTPLHF.

As to this clonotype: Given the absence of the conserved phenylalanine or tryptophan at the CDR3 end, a read error is likely. The gene calls are TRBV12-3 or TRBV12-4 and TRBJ1-1; TRBD1 agrees at 7 bases. This CDR3 comprises 14 residues. V lost 7 bases and J lost 3; bases outside the gene matches: 8. CDR3 nucleotides: TGTGCCAGCATCCCAGACAGGGTAGACACTGAAGCTTTCTCT. As protein: CASIPDRVDTEAFS.

The chain recombines TRBV4-1 with TRBJ2-1; D gene unclear. From germline, CDR1 is MGHRA and CDR2 YSYEKL. V shed 4 bases and J shed 5 bases, with 27 bases lying between them. The CDR3 covers 19 residues. CDR3 sequence: CASSPGPFPTQHDNNEQFF. The CDR3 DNA follows: TGCGCCAGCAGCCCCGGGCCTTTCCCGACCCAACACGACAACAATGAGCAGTTCTTC.

Here the CDR3 reads CASSLGLAGLEQYF. The CDR3 DNA reads as TGTGCCAGCAGCTTAGGGCTAGCGGGACTCGAGCAGTACTTC. The chain combines TRBV7-9 with TRBJ2-7; 9 bases fit TRBD2. The V gene's germline CDR1 is SEHNR and CDR2 FQNEAQ (reference sequence). The CDR3 contains 14 residues. Trimming removed 1 base from V and 6 bases from J; junction bases left unmatched: 4.

The chain carries TRBV5-6 and TRBJ2-7; TRBD2 is a possible D gene (5 bases). In germline, CDR1 is SGHDT, CDR2 YYEEEE. The CDR3 length is 16 residues. Trimming pared 2 bases from V and 9 bases from J, leaving 24 bases between. The CDR3: CASSFSTPGRTDAQYF. The CDR3 DNA reads as TGTGCCAGCAGCTTTTCTACCCCTGGGAGAACGGACGCGCAGTACTTC. Based on the CDR3 plus reference TRBV5-6 and TRBJ2-7, the full variable domain is DAGVTQSPTHLIKTRGQQVTLRCSPKSGHDTVSWYQQALGQGPQFIFQYYEEEERQRGNFPDRFSGHQFPNYSSELNVNALLLGDSALYLCASSFSTPGRTDAQYFGPGTRLTVT.

This clonotype was seen many times. The chain combines TRBV29-1 with TRBJ2-5; 8 nucleotides agree with TRBD2. There are 14 residues in the CDR3. Trimming cost V 3 bases and J 4 bases; bases outside gene matches: 7. CDR1 and CDR2 (germline): SQVTM, ANQGSEA. The CDR3 spells CSVEVAGTPETQYF. In DNA, the CDR3 is TGCAGCGTTGAGGTAGCGGGGACCCCAGAGACCCAGTACTTC.

This clonotype was observed a few times. The rearrangement joins TRBV7-2 to TRBJ2-5; 11 bases fit TRBD2. V was pared by 1 base and J by 6 bases, with 7 bases of the junction left unmatched. The CDR3 sequence is 16 residues long. In germline, CDR1 is SGHTA, CDR2 FQGNSA. The CDR3 sequence: CASSLGALAGGQTQYF. CDR3 sequence (DNA): TGTGCCAGCAGCTTAGGGGCGCTAGCGGGAGGTCAGACCCAGTACTTC.

This clonotype appeared a single time. One end of the junction varies from germline; a read error may be responsible. The chain links TRBV11-2 to TRBJ2-2; TRBD2 might be the D (6 bases). Germline CDR1 SGHAT, CDR2 FQNNGV. The CDR3 length is 14 residues. CDR3 nucleotides: TGTGCCAGCAGCTTAGATTTTAACACCGGGGGGCTGTTTTTT. It yields the protein CASSLDFNTGGLFF. Filled out from reference TRBV11-2 and TRBJ2-2, the complete variable domain reads EAGVAQSPRYKIIEKRQSVAFWCNPISGHATLYWYQQILGQGPKLLIQFQNNGVVDDSQLPKDRFSAERLKGVDSTLKIQPAKLEDSAVYLCASSLDFNTGGLFFGEGSRLTVL.

This clonotype came up many times. The CDR3 spells CASSGGSTDTQYF. CDR3 nucleotides: TGTGCCAGCAGCGGGGGTAGCACAGATACGCAGTATTTT. The rearrangement joins TRBV27 to TRBJ2-3; TRBD2 might be the D (6 bases). The CDR3 extends over 13 amino acids. CDR1 and CDR2 (germline): MNHEY, SMNVEV (reference sequence). V was cut by 6 bases and J by 0 bases, with 7 bases left in between.

The chain combines TRBV12-3 or TRBV12-4 with TRBJ2-5, with TRBD1 matching 11 bases. The length of the CDR3 is 16 residues. Trimming removed 7 bases from V and 4 bases from J; junction bases left unmatched: 11. CDR3 coding DNA: TGTGCCAGCACCTTCCGGACAGGGGGCTTAATAGAGACCCAGTACTTC. It encodes CASTFRTGGLIETQYF.

J is TRBJ1-5 and V is TRBV4-1; D possibly corresponds to TRBD1 (5 bases). The CDR3 extends over 17 amino acids. Trimming stripped 0 bases from V and 11 bases from J, with 23 bases between. Germline-derived CDR1 and CDR2 are MGHRA and YSYEKL. CDR3 region: CASSQDLAGPGSKTQHF. CDR3 bases: TGCGCCAGCAGCCAAGATCTTGCAGGGCCCGGCTCCAAGACCCAGCATTTT.

This clonotype was found many times. The J gene is TRBJ1-4, the V gene TRBV9; TRBD1 might be the D (6 bases). The germline V gene has CDR1 SGDLS and CDR2 YYNGEE. The germline V and J ends were trimmed by 4 bases and 4 bases, with 17 bases remaining between them. The CDR3 length is 16 residues. DNA for the CDR3: TGTGCCAGCAGCCCGCACGGGGGGCAGCTTAATGAAAAACTGTTTTTT. It is translated as CASSPHGGQLNEKLFF.